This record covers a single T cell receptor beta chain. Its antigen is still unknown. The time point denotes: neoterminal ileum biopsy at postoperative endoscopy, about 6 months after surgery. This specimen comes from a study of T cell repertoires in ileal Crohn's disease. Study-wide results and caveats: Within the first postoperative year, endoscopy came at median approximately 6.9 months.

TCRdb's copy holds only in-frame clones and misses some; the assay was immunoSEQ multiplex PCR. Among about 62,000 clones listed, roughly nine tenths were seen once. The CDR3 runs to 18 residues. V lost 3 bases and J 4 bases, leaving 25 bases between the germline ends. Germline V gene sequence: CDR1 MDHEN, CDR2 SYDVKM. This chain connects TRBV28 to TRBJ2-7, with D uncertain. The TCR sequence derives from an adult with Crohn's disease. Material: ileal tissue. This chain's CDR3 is CASSFEIGSETEEYEQYV. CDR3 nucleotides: TGTGCCAGCAGTTTTGAAATAGGAAGCGAAACCGAAGAGTACGAGCAGTACGTC.